The 25 T cell receptor beta chains reported below all come from one sample, sequenced in a study of identical twins. MiXCR was run by TCRdb on the 5' RACE reads, yielding one entry per CDR3 protein. The data show about 570,000 distinct CDR3 sequences, 9.6% seen once. This sample was also put to use in a study of yellow fever vaccine responses in identical twins.

The sample comprised PBMCs. The receptor set was obtained from a woman aged 18 to 35 in good health.

The rearrangement links TRBV6-1 to TRBJ1-1; 10 bases are shared with TRBD1. This CDR3 has 13 amino acids. Germline V gene sequence: CDR1 MNHNS, CDR2 SASEGT. V lost 7 bases, J lost 5 bases, and 4 bases stayed unmatched. The DNA of the CDR3 is TGTGCCAGCACCCGACAGGGGGCAACTGAAGCTTTCTTT. It is translated as CASTRQGATEAFF.

This clonotype was recorded at least ten times. The chain carries TRBV12-3 or TRBV12-4 and TRBJ1-2, with D tentatively TRBD1 (6 bases). V was clipped by 3 bases and J by 4 bases, with 15 bases between them. CDR3 length: 15 amino acids. The CDR3 loop reads CASSFWGGRGYGYTF. Written as DNA, the CDR3 is TGTGCCAGCAGTTTTTGGGGGGGCCGAGGCTATGGCTACACCTTC.

This clonotype turned up a few times. In nucleotides, the CDR3 is TGTGCCAGCAGCTTAGTAATTATGTCAGGAACCTACAATGAGCAGTTCTTC. It encodes CASSLVIMSGTYNEQFF. The genes are TRBV7-2 and TRBJ2-1; D remains ambiguous. CDR1 and CDR2 from the germline V gene are SGHTA and FQGNSA. The CDR3 spans 17 residues. The germline V and J ends were trimmed by 1 base and 2 bases, with 15 bases remaining between them.

CDR3 protein: CASSVGGKSSYEQYF. The CDR3 DNA is TGTGCCAGCAGCGTAGGTGGAAAGAGCTCCTACGAGCAGTACTTC. The chain links TRBV9 to TRBJ2-7; D not resolved. Germline CDR1 and CDR2: SGDLS and YYNGEE. Trimming removed 0 bases at V and 0 bases at J, with 10 bases between. This CDR3 spans 15 amino acids.

This clonotype appeared a few times. The rearrangement links TRBV7-3 to TRBJ2-6; 13 bases align to TRBD2. The CDR3 sequence is 17 residues long. Trimming took 5 bases from V and 2 from J; bases not matched to a gene: 3. CDR1 is SGHTA, CDR2 FQGTGA, per germline. The CDR3 DNA reads as TGTGCCAGCAGCAAACTAGCGGGGGGGACTGGGGCCAACGTCCTGACTTTC. Protein: CASSKLAGGTGANVLTF.

This sequence joins TRBV6-5 and TRBJ2-7, with 8 bases lining up with TRBD1. The germline gives CDR1 MNHEY, CDR2 SVGAGI. V gave up 3 bases and J gave up 1 base; unmatched junction bases: 5. This CDR3 spans 15 amino acids. DNA of the CDR3: TGTGCCAGCAGTTATCGGACAGGGTGGTCCTACGAGCAGTACTTC. Its protein is CASSYRTGWSYEQYF.

The V and J genes are TRBV5-1 and TRBJ2-1; tentatively, D is TRBD2 (6 bases). Trimming pared 3 bases from V and 1 base from J, leaving 14 bases between. The CDR3 sequence is 16 residues long. Looked up from germline, CDR1 is SGHRS and CDR2 is YFSETQ. The CDR3 loop reads CASSSGLTVSYNEQFF. In nucleotides, the CDR3 is TGCGCCAGCAGCTCAGGACTAACCGTATCCTACAATGAGCAGTTCTTC.

This clonotype has ten or more counts. The chain links TRBV12-3 or TRBV12-4 to TRBJ1-6; D remains unclear. V dropped 1 base and J dropped 6 bases, with 4 bases sitting between them. This CDR3 is 13 amino acids long. For the CDR3, the DNA is TGTGCCAGCAGTTTAGGGGCTAATTCACCCCTCCACTTT. It translates to CASSLGANSPLHF.

This clonotype was found a few times. CDR3 residues: CASSLAGPQYF. The DNA for the CDR3 is TGTGCCAGCTCCCTCGCGGGGCCCCAGTACTTC. The gene calls are TRBV18 and TRBJ2-5, with D possibly being TRBD2 (6 bases). V was cut by 6 bases and J by 9 bases, with 11 bases left in between. This CDR3 region has 11 residues. Germline assignment: CDR1 KGHSH and CDR2 LQKENI.

This chain links TRBV11-2 with TRBJ2-7, with 9 bases lining up with TRBD1. With V trimmed by 5 bases and J by 5 bases, 19 bases remained unmatched. Germline V gene lookup returns CDR1 SGHAT and CDR2 FQNNGV. The CDR3 sequence is 18 residues long. CDR3: CASSRILQGASVANEQYF. CDR3 sequence (DNA): TGTGCCAGCAGCCGTATATTACAGGGGGCGTCAGTGGCAAACGAGCAGTACTTC. Full variable domain (rest looked up from reference TRBV11-2 and TRBJ2-7): EAGVAQSPRYKIIEKRQSVAFWCNPISGHATLYWYQQILGQGPKLLIQFQNNGVVDDSQLPKDRFSAERLKGVDSTLKIQPAKLEDSAVYLCASSRILQGASVANEQYFGPGTRLTVT.

This clonotype has only a few counts. The chain joins TRBV20-1 to TRBJ1-3; the D is unclear. The CDR3 extends over 15 amino acids. CDR1 and CDR2 (germline): DFQATT, SNEGSKA (reference sequence). Trimming took 5 bases from V and 0 from J, leaving 14 bases between them. The CDR3 protein is CSASAQARSGNTIYF. The CDR3 nucleotides read TGCAGTGCTTCAGCACAAGCCCGCTCTGGAAACACCATATATTTT.

The chain recombines TRBV23-1 with TRBJ2-5; 7 bases agree with TRBD1. TRBV23-1 qualifies as an ORF whose function is uncertain. The J segment lost 1 base and the V segment lost 1 base, leaving 21 bases of the junction unmatched. This CDR3 region has 21 residues. The CDR3 DNA follows: TGCGCCAGCAGTCAATGGGAATATAGGCATGGGTCACAGGGGCTCCAAGAGACCCAGTACTTC. Amino acids: CASSQWEYRHGSQGLQETQYF.

This clonotype appeared a few times. The J gene is TRBJ2-5, the V gene TRBV15; D not resolved. Germline values: CDR1 LNHNV, CDR2 YYDKDF (reference sequence). V shed 0 bases and J shed 1 base, with 9 bases lying between them. CDR3 length: 15 amino acids. Written as DNA, the CDR3 is TGTGCCACCAGCAGAGATGGTGGATTCCAAGAGACCCAGTACTTC. Protein product: CATSRDGGFQETQYF.

In this sample, this clonotype turned up many times. The J gene is TRBJ2-2, the V gene TRBV11-3; 7 positions agree with TRBD1. Germline-derived CDR1 and CDR2 are SGHNT and YENEEA. V lost 5 bases to trimming and J lost 0 bases; unmatched junction nucleotides: 3. CDR3 length equals 15 residues. In DNA, the CDR3 is TGTGCCAGCAGCACGGGACAGACGAACACCGGGGAGCTGTTTTTT. It translates to CASSTGQTNTGELFF.

V usage is TRBV29-1 and J usage is TRBJ2-7; D might be TRBD1 (5 bases). Trimming left V 4 bases short and J 6 bases short, with 10 bases between. This CDR3 has 11 residues. Germline CDR1 and CDR2: SQVTM and ANQGSEA. The CDR3 reads CSVGQPGEQYF. The CDR3 DNA is TGCAGCGTTGGACAGCCCGGCGAGCAGTACTTC.

The chain joins TRBV12-3 or TRBV12-4 to TRBJ2-7, with TRBD2 identical over 10 bases. Trimming at V came to 6 bases and at J to 4 bases, leaving 9 bases not matched to a gene. The CDR3 is 15 residues long. CDR3 sequence: CASSPPSGSFYEQYF. In DNA form, the CDR3 reads TGTGCCAGCAGCCCCCCTAGCGGGAGCTTTTACGAGCAGTACTTC.

The rearrangement joins TRBV12-3 or TRBV12-4 to TRBJ2-3; D assignment may be TRBD1 or TRBD2 (5 bases each). V was shortened by 11 bases and J by 2 bases, with 29 bases between the two germline ends. This CDR3 spans 18 amino acids. The CDR3 reads CACCFPLQYGGDTDTQYF. The CDR3 DNA follows: TGTGCCTGCTGTTTCCCCCTACAGTATGGGGGAGACACAGATACGCAGTATTTT.

This clonotype occurred many times. The chain joins TRBV19 to TRBJ2-1; perhaps TRBD1 as D (6 bases). CDR1 LNHDA and CDR2 SQIVND come from the germline V gene (reference sequence). V was clipped by 9 bases and J by 9 bases, with 18 bases between them. This CDR3 region has 13 residues. Here the CDR3 DNA reads TGTGCCAGCCGCGACCCAGGGGCAGGTGAGCAGTTCTTC. This gives the protein CASRDPGAGEQFF.

The V call is TRBV6-1, the J call TRBJ1-5; tentative D call: TRBD1 (5 bases). Trimming pared 8 bases from V and 2 bases from J, leaving 16 bases between. The CDR3 spans 15 residues. The germline CDR1 and CDR2 sequences are MNHNS and SASEGT. Here the CDR3 reads CASRKGDRGNQPQHF. The CDR3 coding sequence is TGTGCCAGCCGAAAGGGAGACAGAGGCAATCAGCCCCAGCATTTT.

This clonotype was seen only a few times. The V gene is TRBV10-1, the J gene TRBJ2-1; possibly TRBD1 or TRBD2 for D (5 bases each). The CDR3 covers 14 residues. Germline lookup yields CDR1 WNHNN and CDR2 SYGVQD (reference sequence). The V and J ends lost 8 bases and 4 bases respectively, with 15 bases between them. The CDR3 reads CASGTGPSYNEQFF. CDR3 DNA: TGCGCCAGCGGGACGGGTCCGTCATACAATGAGCAGTTCTTC.

This clonotype occurred many times. The chain is built from TRBV5-1 and TRBJ2-7; D might be TRBD1 (6 bases). Trimming removed 4 bases from V and 3 bases from J, with 14 bases in between. CDR1 and CDR2 (germline): SGHRS, YFSETQ. This CDR3 contains 14 residues. The CDR3: CASSGDKTNYEQYF. In DNA form, the CDR3 reads TGCGCCAGCAGCGGGGACAAAACAAACTACGAGCAGTACTTC.

This clonotype was picked up many times. The chain has TRBV6-5 and TRBJ1-1; a weak D match, TRBD1 (6 bases). This CDR3 spans 17 amino acids. V was shortened by 6 bases and J by 5 bases, with 25 bases between the two germline ends. Germline V lookup: CDR1 MNHEY, CDR2 SVGAGI. The CDR3 reads CASSYGMGGGRGTEAFF. The CDR3 DNA is TGTGCCAGCAGCTACGGTATGGGCGGGGGGCGAGGTACTGAAGCTTTCTTT.

This chain connects TRBV24-1 to TRBJ2-1; 13 nucleotides agree with TRBD2. V lost 1 base, J lost 8 bases, and 4 bases stayed unmatched. Germline V lookup: CDR1 KGHDR, CDR2 SFDVKD. This CDR3 spans 16 amino acids. The CDR3 DNA reads as TGTGCCACCAGTGATTTTAGGACTAGCGGGAGTTATGAGCAGTTCTTC. Protein sequence: CATSDFRTSGSYEQFF.

This clonotype was detected only a few times. The V gene is TRBV6-1, the J gene TRBJ2-7, with 10 bases matching TRBD1. The germline CDR1 and CDR2 sequences are MNHNS and SASEGT. J lost 6 bases, V lost 6 bases, and 8 bases had no gene match. This CDR3 has 14 residues. This CDR3 is CASRPRQGAAEQYF. As DNA, the CDR3 is TGTGCCAGCAGGCCAAGACAGGGGGCTGCCGAGCAGTACTTC.

In this sample, this clonotype turned up many times. V usage is TRBV5-1 and J usage is TRBJ2-1; TRBD1 matches at 11 bases. CDR1 is SGHRS, CDR2 YFSETQ, per germline. CDR3 length equals 17 residues. V gave up 0 bases and J gave up 9 bases; unmatched junction bases: 11. The DNA for the CDR3 is TGCGCCAGCAGCTTGGGAGGACAGGGGGCCTTATTTGGTGAGCAGTTCTTC. Its translation is CASSLGGQGALFGEQFF.